This T cell receptor beta chain was recorded in a study of identical twins. The sample holds a few counts of this clonotype. CDR3 size: 17 residues. V lost 5 bases to trimming and J lost 6 bases; unmatched junction nucleotides: 8. Looked up from germline, CDR1 is SGHAT and CDR2 is FQNNGV. A universal primer site arose from template switching, and cDNA bore unique molecular identifiers. TCRdb independently ran MiXCR on the 5' RACE reads; one entry per CDR3 protein. The data contain nearly 650,000 distinct CDR3 sequences, around 7.4% of them seen just once; the ten biggest clones take up 1.6%. Healthy Caucasian donors formed the entire cohort. The same data also contributed to another study, on yellow fever vaccine responses in identical twins.

Input material: PBMCs. The rearrangement uses TRBV11-2 and TRBJ2-3; 16 bases align to TRBD2. The TCR was taken from a woman younger than 35 in good health. The CDR3 DNA follows: TGTGCCAGCAGCGCGGGACTAGCGGGAGGGACGTTGGATACGCAGTATTTT. Translated, it gives CASSAGLAGGTLDTQYF.